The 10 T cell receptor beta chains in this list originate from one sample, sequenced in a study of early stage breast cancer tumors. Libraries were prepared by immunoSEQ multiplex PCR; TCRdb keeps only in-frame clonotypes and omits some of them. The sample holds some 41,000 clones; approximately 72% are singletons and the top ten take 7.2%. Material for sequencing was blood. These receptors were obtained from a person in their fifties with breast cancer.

This chain's CDR3 is CASSRDNQETQYF. The CDR3 coding sequence is TGTGCCAGCAGCAGGGACAACCAAGAGACCCAGTACTTC. This chain connects TRBV5-4 to TRBJ2-5; possible D gene TRBD1, 6 bases. Germline V CDR1 and CDR2: SGHNT, YYREEE (reference sequence). V lost 4 bases and J lost 0, with 7 bases in between. This CDR3 region has 13 residues.

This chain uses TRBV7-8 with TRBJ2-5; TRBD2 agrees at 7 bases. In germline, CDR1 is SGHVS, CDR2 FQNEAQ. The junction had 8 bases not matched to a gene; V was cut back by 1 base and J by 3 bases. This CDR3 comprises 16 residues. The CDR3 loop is CASSLDASGGEETQYF. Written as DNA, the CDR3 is TGTGCCAGCAGCTTAGATGCTAGCGGTGGGGAAGAGACCCAGTACTTC.

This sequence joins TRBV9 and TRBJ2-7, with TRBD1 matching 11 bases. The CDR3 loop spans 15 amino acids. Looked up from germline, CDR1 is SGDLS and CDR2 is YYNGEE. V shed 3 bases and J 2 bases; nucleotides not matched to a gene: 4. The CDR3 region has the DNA TGTGCCAGCAGCGCAGGGACAGGGGGGACCTACGAGCAGTACTTC. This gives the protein CASSAGTGGTYEQYF. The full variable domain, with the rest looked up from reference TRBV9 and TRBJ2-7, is DSGVTQTPKHLITATGQRVTLRCSPRSGDLSVYWYQQSLDQGLQFLIQYYNGEERAKGNILERFSAQQFPDLHSELNLSSLELGDSALYFCASSAGTGGTYEQYFGPGTRLTVT.

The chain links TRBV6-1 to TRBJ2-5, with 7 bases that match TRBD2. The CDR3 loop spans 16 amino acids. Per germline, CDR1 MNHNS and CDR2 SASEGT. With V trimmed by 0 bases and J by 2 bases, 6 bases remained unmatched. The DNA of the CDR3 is TGTGCCAGCAGTGAAGCTCTCGGGGGAGGGCAAGAGACCCAGTACTTC. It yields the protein CASSEALGGGQETQYF.

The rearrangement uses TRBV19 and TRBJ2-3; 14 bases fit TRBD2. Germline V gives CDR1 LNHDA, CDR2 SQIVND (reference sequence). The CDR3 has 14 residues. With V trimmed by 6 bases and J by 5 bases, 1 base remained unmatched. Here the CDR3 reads CASSGLAGGDTQYF. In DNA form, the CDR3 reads TGTGCCAGTAGCGGACTAGCGGGAGGAGATACGCAGTATTTT.

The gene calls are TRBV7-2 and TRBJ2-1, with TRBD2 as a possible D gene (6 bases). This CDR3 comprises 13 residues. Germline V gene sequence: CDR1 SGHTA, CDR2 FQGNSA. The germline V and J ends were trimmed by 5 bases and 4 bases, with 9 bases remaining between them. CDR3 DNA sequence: TGTGCCAGCAGCCTTAGCGGTTACAATGAGCAGTTCTTC. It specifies CASSLSGYNEQFF.

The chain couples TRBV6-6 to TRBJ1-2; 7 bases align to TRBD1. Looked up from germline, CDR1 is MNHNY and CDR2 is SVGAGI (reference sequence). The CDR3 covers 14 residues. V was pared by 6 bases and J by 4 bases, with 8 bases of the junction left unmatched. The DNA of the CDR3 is TGTGCCAGCAGCCGGGACAGCACATTCTATGGCTACACCTTC. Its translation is CASSRDSTFYGYTF.

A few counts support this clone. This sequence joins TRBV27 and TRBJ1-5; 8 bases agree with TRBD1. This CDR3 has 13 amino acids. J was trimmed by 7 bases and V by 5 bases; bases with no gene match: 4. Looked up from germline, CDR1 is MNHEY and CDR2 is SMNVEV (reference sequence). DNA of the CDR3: TGTGCCAGCAGTACAGGGGGGGGGCAGCCCCAGCATTTT. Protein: CASSTGGGQPQHF.

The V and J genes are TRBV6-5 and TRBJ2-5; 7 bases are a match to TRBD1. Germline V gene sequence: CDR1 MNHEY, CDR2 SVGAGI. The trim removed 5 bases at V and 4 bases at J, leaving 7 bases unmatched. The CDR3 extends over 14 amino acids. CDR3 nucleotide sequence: TGTGCCAGCAGTGTGGGGCAGGGGGTAGAGACCCAGTACTTC. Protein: CASSVGQGVETQYF.

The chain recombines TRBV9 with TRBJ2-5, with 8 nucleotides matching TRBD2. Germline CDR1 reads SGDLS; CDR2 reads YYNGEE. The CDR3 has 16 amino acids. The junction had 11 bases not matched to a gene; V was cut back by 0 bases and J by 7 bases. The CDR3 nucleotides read TGTGCCAGCAGCGTAGCTTTAGCGGGGCCAGCGGGGACCCAGTACTTC. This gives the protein CASSVALAGPAGTQYF.